Each of the 22 T cell receptor beta chains below was sequenced from the same sample in a study of cytomegalovirus exposure and HLA in healthy donors. With 60 Vbeta and 13 Jbeta primers, the PCR was carried out. The repertoire was sequenced with immunoSEQ multiplex PCR; TCRdb's copy has only in-frame clones and lacks some. The table has tens of thousands of clones, about two thirds seen once. The sequencing sample was made of PBMCs. The receptor set was obtained from a young man in good health and CMV-seropositive.

The chain combines TRBV29-1 with TRBJ1-1; no reliable D call. CDR3 length: 12 residues. The germline V gene encodes CDR1 SQVTM and CDR2 ANQGSEA. The V gene lost 6 bases and the J gene lost 1 base, with 9 bases spanning the gap. This CDR3 is CSVLGRNTEAFF. The CDR3 coding sequence is TGCAGCGTCCTAGGGAGGAACACTGAAGCTTTCTTT.

The rearrangement joins TRBV30 to TRBJ1-2; a weak D match, TRBD1 (5 bases). Germline V gene sequence: CDR1 GTSNPN, CDR2 SVGIG (reference sequence). CDR3 length: 15 amino acids. The V gene lost 4 bases and the J gene lost 1 base, with 16 bases spanning the gap. The CDR3 DNA is TGTGCCTGGACACCCGTGGGGCAGAATAACTATGGCTACACCTTC. Residues: CAWTPVGQNNYGYTF.

This sequence joins TRBV7-2 and TRBJ2-1, with no clear D. V lost 3 bases and J 9 bases, leaving 12 bases between the germline ends. Looked up from germline, CDR1 is SGHTA and CDR2 is FQGNSA. This CDR3 spans 13 amino acids. The DNA of the CDR3 is TGTGCCAGCAGCTTTGGCCGAATCGTTGAGCAGTTCTTC. The encoded protein is CASSFGRIVEQFF.

J is TRBJ2-1 and V is TRBV2; 12 nucleotides agree with TRBD2. The trim removed 3 bases at V and 7 bases at J, leaving 4 bases unmatched. CDR1 SNHLY and CDR2 FYNNEI come from the germline V gene. This CDR3 spans 15 amino acids. The CDR3: CASSETSGGNNEQFF. In nucleotides, the CDR3 is TGTGCCAGCAGTGAGACTAGCGGGGGCAATAATGAGCAGTTCTTC.

The V call is TRBV10-3, the J call TRBJ2-7, with D perhaps matching TRBD1 (5 bases). The CDR3 has 15 residues. V was pared by 4 bases and J by 9 bases, with 22 bases between. The germline V gene has CDR1 ENHRY and CDR2 SYGVKD. This CDR3 is CAISVRKGRRPRQYF. As DNA, the CDR3 is TGTGCCATCAGTGTGAGGAAGGGGCGGCGTCCTCGGCAGTACTTC.

V gene TRBV7-2 combines with J gene TRBJ2-2; D may be TRBD1 (6 bases). Trimming took off 6 bases at V and 5 bases at J, with 16 bases between the two ends. Germline CDR1 is SGHTA and CDR2 is FQGNSA. This CDR3 is built from 15 residues. DNA for the CDR3: TGTGCCAGCAGACCAGGGGACCTCAGGACCGGGGAGCTGTTTTTT. This gives the protein CASRPGDLRTGELFF.

The chain carries TRBV7-6 and TRBJ1-4; 8 nucleotides line up with TRBD1. Germline values: CDR1 SGHVS, CDR2 FNYEAQ. This CDR3 has 17 amino acids. The V gene end was trimmed by 0 bases and the J gene end by 3 bases; junction bases not matched to a gene: 6. CDR3 bases: TGTGCCAGCAGCTTAGCAGTGCAGGGGGCCCCTAATGAAAAACTGTTTTTT. Its protein product is CASSLAVQGAPNEKLFF.

Note on this clone: One junction end disagrees with the germline gene, perhaps due to a read error. The CDR3 reads CASSTPGTQNSADF. The CDR3 region has the DNA TGTGCCAGTAGTACCCCCGGGACTCAAAACTCGGCGGATTTT. The genes are TRBV19 and TRBJ1-4, with D perhaps TRBD1 (5 bases). CDR3 size: 14 residues. Germline lookup yields CDR1 LNHDA and CDR2 SQIVND (reference sequence).

The chain carries TRBV6-1 and TRBJ1-2; D is ambiguous. In germline, CDR1 is MNHNS, CDR2 SASEGT. The CDR3 covers 13 residues. The V end was cut by 7 bases, the J end by 1 base, with 10 bases between. The CDR3 spells CASNELFNYGYTF. In DNA form, the CDR3 reads TGTGCCAGCAACGAGTTATTTAACTATGGCTACACCTTC.

V usage is TRBV6-6 and J usage is TRBJ1-1, with a tentative D call TRBD1 (6 bases). The germline CDR1 and CDR2 sequences are MNHNY and SVGAGI (reference sequence). Between the trimmed V and J ends, which lost 1 base and 2 bases, there was a span of 8 bases. The CDR3 is 14 residues long. This CDR3 reads CASSYFRGNTEAFF. The CDR3 nucleotides are TGTGCCAGCAGTTACTTCAGGGGAAACACTGAAGCTTTCTTT.

V gene TRBV13 combines with J gene TRBJ1-4; D remains unclear. Trimming took 2 bases from V and 8 from J, leaving 21 bases between them. CDR3 size: 17 residues. Germline V lookup: CDR1 PRHDT, CDR2 FYEKMQ (reference sequence). CDR3 amino acids: CASSLTPTRSPKEKLFF. The CDR3 region has the DNA TGTGCCAGCAGCTTAACCCCCACCAGGTCCCCCAAGGAAAAACTGTTTTTT. Full variable domain (outside the CDR3, taken from reference TRBV13 and TRBJ1-4): AAGVIQSPRHLIKEKRETATLKCYPIPRHDTVYWYQQGPGQDPQFLISFYEKMQSDKGSIPDRFSAQQFSDYHSELNMSSLELGDSALYFCASSLTPTRSPKEKLFFGSGTQLSVL.

The genes are TRBV4-1 and TRBJ1-1; weak D call: TRBD1 (6 bases). CDR3 length: 14 residues. Trimming left V 5 bases short and J 0 bases short, with 10 bases between. Germline loops: CDR1 MGHRA, CDR2 YSYEKL. The CDR3 DNA follows: TGCGCCAGCAGCATGGGGACATTGAACACTGAAGCTTTCTTT. It yields the protein CASSMGTLNTEAFF.

CDR3 loop: CASSFTGGETQYF. The CDR3 DNA is TGTGCCAGCAGCTTTACAGGGGGCGAGACCCAGTACTTC. This chain links TRBV11-2 with TRBJ2-5; 9 bases match TRBD1. This CDR3 has 13 amino acids. CDR1 is SGHAT, CDR2 FQNNGV, per germline. After removal of 3 bases from V and 5 bases from J, the junction contained 1 base not matched to a gene.

This clone occurred once. J is TRBJ2-1 and V is TRBV5-6; perhaps TRBD2 as D (6 bases). V gave up 1 base and J gave up 7 bases, with 18 bases separating them. The CDR3 loop spans 16 amino acids. Germline assignment: CDR1 SGHDT and CDR2 YYEEEE. CDR3: CASSLLGGRQNNEQFF. The CDR3, as DNA: TGTGCCAGCAGCTTGTTGGGGGGACGGCAAAATAATGAGCAGTTCTTC.

This clone was picked up a small number of times. The CDR3 region is CASRKQGEGGELFF. Written as DNA, the CDR3 is TGTGCCAGCAGGAAACAGGGGGAAGGCGGGGAGCTGTTTTTT. The chain links TRBV6-5 to TRBJ2-2; 8 bases are a match to TRBD1. Germline V gene lookup returns CDR1 MNHEY and CDR2 SVGAGI. The CDR3 spans 14 residues. J was trimmed by 7 bases and V by 6 bases; bases with no gene match: 7.

This clone was seen a few times. The chain combines TRBV4-1 with TRBJ2-7; weak D call: TRBD1 (5 bases). CDR3 length: 15 residues. Germline V CDR1 and CDR2: MGHRA, YSYEKL. Trimming removed 4 bases from V and 3 bases from J, with 16 bases in between. The CDR3 is CASSRAGLEIYEQYF. The DNA of the CDR3 is TGCGCCAGCAGCCGCGCAGGGTTAGAAATCTACGAGCAGTACTTC.

This clone was seen a handful of times. This rearrangement joins TRBV19 to TRBJ2-3; TRBD1 is a possible D gene (7 bases). CDR3 length equals 15 residues. Germline V CDR1 and CDR2: LNHDA, SQIVND (reference sequence). Trimming took off 6 bases at V and 0 bases at J, with 13 bases between the two ends. Here the CDR3 DNA reads TGTGCCAGTAGGCAGGGGGGACCTAGCACAGATACGCAGTATTTT. Its translation: CASRQGGPSTDTQYF.

J is TRBJ1-6 and V is TRBV30; TRBD1 agrees at 9 bases. Germline CDR1 is GTSNPN and CDR2 is SVGIG (reference sequence). The CDR3 is 14 residues long. Trimming cost V 4 bases and J 7 bases; bases outside gene matches: 5. In DNA form, the CDR3 reads TGTGCCTGGATGGGGGACAGGGCGAATTCACCCCTCCACTTT. As protein: CAWMGDRANSPLHF.

The rearrangement uses TRBV19 and TRBJ2-5; the D gene is possibly TRBD1 (5 bases). Germline V gene sequence: CDR1 LNHDA, CDR2 SQIVND (reference sequence). The CDR3 length is 13 residues. With 3 bases removed from V and 5 bases from J, the gap between germline ends came to 10 bases. The CDR3 protein is CASSIRGYETQYF. Here the CDR3 DNA reads TGTGCCAGTAGTATTAGGGGCTACGAGACCCAGTACTTC.

Here the CDR3 DNA reads TGTGCCAGCAGCGAATATTCAGGGCAGGGCTATGGCTACACCTTC. Protein: CASSEYSGQGYGYTF. The chain links TRBV6-1 to TRBJ1-2; TRBD1 is a possible D gene (5 bases). V lost 6 bases to trimming and J lost 4 bases, with 18 bases between them. CDR3 size: 15 residues. The germline V gene has CDR1 MNHNS and CDR2 SASEGT.

The chain joins TRBV18 to TRBJ1-2, with 7 nucleotides matching TRBD1. This CDR3 spans 17 amino acids. Germline CDR1 KGHSH, CDR2 LQKENI. V gave up 2 bases and J gave up 0 bases; unmatched junction bases: 9. The CDR3 loop reads CASSPVAQGGANYGYTF. The CDR3 coding sequence is TGTGCCAGCTCACCAGTTGCGCAGGGGGGAGCTAACTATGGCTACACCTTC.

This chain uses TRBV6-4 with TRBJ2-2; D not resolved. V lost 3 bases, J lost 1 base, and 6 bases lay in between. The CDR3 sequence is 14 residues long. Per germline, CDR1 MRHNA and CDR2 SNTAGT. The CDR3 here is CASSETVNTGELFF. The CDR3 region has the DNA TGTGCCAGCAGTGAAACTGTGAACACCGGGGAGCTGTTTTTT.